The 2 T cell receptor beta chains below come from one sample, sequenced in a study of blood T cell repertoires in COVID-19. Some clones are missing from TCRdb's copy, which holds only in-frame ones; the method was immunoSEQ multiplex PCR. Of about 140,000 clones in the sample, roughly four fifths are singletons; the top ten hold less than 5%. Material: peripheral blood. These TCRs come from a woman aged 80 or over with acute or convalescent COVID-19.

The chain links TRBV14 to TRBJ2-1; possible D gene TRBD2, 7 bases. This CDR3 comprises 14 residues. V was trimmed by 8 bases and J by 4 bases, leaving 15 bases between them. The germline gives CDR1 SGHDN, CDR2 FVKESK. The CDR3 DNA follows: TGTGCCAGCGGGAGGGGGGCCTATTACAATGAGCAGTTCTTC. Amino acids: CASGRGAYYNEQFF.

V gene TRBV2 combines with J gene TRBJ2-5; 10 bases map to TRBD1. V shed 8 bases, J shed 7 bases, and the junction held 10 bases outside the gene matches. From germline, CDR1 is SNHLY and CDR2 FYNNEI. The CDR3 runs 14 residues. The CDR3 sequence: CASCKGQGLATQYF. For the CDR3, the DNA is TGTGCCAGCTGCAAGGGACAGGGGTTGGCGACCCAGTACTTC. Together with reference TRBV2 and TRBJ2-5, the CDR3 gives the full variable domain: EPEVTQTPSHQVTQMGQEVILRCVPISNHLYFYWYRQILGQKVEFLVSFYNNEISEKSEIFDDQFSVERPDGSNFTLKIRSTKLEDSAMYFCASCKGQGLATQYFGPGTRLLVL.